Below are 12 T cell receptor beta chains sequenced from a single sample in a study of patients and donors after allogeneic stem cell transplantation (dated by TCRdb to the early 2020s). The library was generated by RT-PCR. Data came from a NextSeq 550. TCRdb cleaned the public reads at Q25 with fastp, built clones with MiXCR and kept in-frame beta chains. Rows matching on CDR3 protein sequence are summarized as one entry with the most common DNA and genes. This sample holds roughly 940,000 distinct CDR3 sequences; roughly 18% were observed only once. The ten largest clones capture 5% to 6.5% of the sample. Material for sequencing was blood, either unsorted or a sorted T cell fraction (not recorded which). The receptor set was obtained from a human donor who was either an allogeneic HSCT recipient or a stem cell or donor lymphocyte infusion donor (not recorded which). It is not recorded whose cells these are; they may come from a transplant donor.

V usage is TRBV9 and J usage is TRBJ2-7, with a weak D call TRBD2 (6 bases). The length of the CDR3 is 15 residues. Germline lookup yields CDR1 SGDLS and CDR2 YYNGEE. Trimming took 1 base from V and 0 from J, leaving 11 bases between them. The CDR3 region has the DNA TGTGCCAGCAGCGTATCGGCGGGGAGCTCCTACGAGCAGTACTTC. The encoded protein is CASSVSAGSSYEQYF.

The chain employs TRBV12-3 or TRBV12-4 and TRBJ1-1; weak D call: TRBD1 (6 bases). The CDR3 runs to 12 residues. V lost 5 bases and J lost 7, with 11 bases in between. CDR3 DNA: TGTGCCAGCAGTAGGACAGTGGTTGAAGCTTTCTTT. Protein sequence: CASSRTVVEAFF.

This clonotype has more than one count but fewer than ten. The chain combines TRBV15 with TRBJ2-2; D is undetermined. Germline CDR1 LNHNV, CDR2 YYDKDF (reference sequence). The CDR3 extends over 13 amino acids. Trimming took off 0 bases at V and 6 bases at J, with 5 bases between the two ends. CDR3 amino acids: CATSRDMAGELFF. CDR3 DNA: TGTGCCACCAGCAGAGATATGGCCGGGGAGCTGTTTTTT.

This clonotype was observed a handful of times. The V and J genes are TRBV5-1 and TRBJ2-1, with 9 bases that match TRBD2. Germline CDR1 and CDR2: SGHRS and YFSETQ. CDR3 size: 15 residues. The junction had 8 bases not matched to a gene; V was cut back by 6 bases and J by 4 bases. The CDR3: CASIIGLAGYNEQFF. Written as DNA, the CDR3 is TGCGCCAGCATAATCGGGCTAGCGGGATACAATGAGCAGTTCTTC.

This clonotype was seen many times. This chain uses TRBV12-3 or TRBV12-4 with TRBJ1-1; 8 bases map to TRBD1. This CDR3 region has 15 residues. J lost 1 base, V lost 4 bases, and 5 bases had no gene match. CDR3 region: CASSSTGQGNTEAFF. Here the CDR3 DNA reads TGTGCCAGCAGTTCCACCGGACAGGGGAACACTGAAGCTTTCTTT.

V usage is TRBV5-1 and J usage is TRBJ2-1; a weak D match, TRBD1 (6 bases). With 3 bases removed from V and 4 bases from J, the gap between germline ends came to 17 bases. The germline gives CDR1 SGHRS, CDR2 YFSETQ. This CDR3 comprises 16 residues. CDR3 sequence reads: CASSSNTGIPYNEQFF. The CDR3 nucleotides are TGCGCCAGCAGCTCAAATACAGGGATACCATACAATGAGCAGTTCTTC.

The V gene is TRBV27, the J gene TRBJ2-1, with D uncertain. The CDR3 sequence is 13 residues long. Germline V gives CDR1 MNHEY, CDR2 SMNVEV (reference sequence). V lost 6 bases, J lost 3 bases, and 9 bases lay in between. This CDR3 reads CASRDINYNEQFF. CDR3 bases: TGTGCCAGCAGAGACATCAACTACAATGAGCAGTTCTTC.

This chain connects TRBV12-3 or TRBV12-4 to TRBJ1-5, with unresolved D. V gave up 1 base and J gave up 1 base, with 5 bases separating them. The CDR3 extends over 14 amino acids. The CDR3 bases are TGTGCCAGCAGTTTAGGGATGAGCAATCAGCCCCAGCATTTT. Its protein is CASSLGMSNQPQHF.

In this sample, this clonotype turned up a few times. The rearrangement uses TRBV5-1 and TRBJ2-4, with D perhaps assigned TRBD1 or TRBD2 (6 bases each). The ends were cut back, 1 base at V and 0 bases at J, with 8 bases in the middle. Germline V lookup: CDR1 SGHRS, CDR2 YFSETQ. The CDR3 covers 15 residues. CDR3 DNA sequence: TGCGCCAGCAGCTTGAGGGGGGAAGCCAAAAACATTCAGTACTTC. Its protein product is CASSLRGEAKNIQYF.

This chain connects TRBV27 to TRBJ2-1; no firm D call. Trimming took off 2 bases at V and 10 bases at J, with 9 bases between the two ends. Looked up from germline, CDR1 is MNHEY and CDR2 is SMNVEV (reference sequence). CDR3 length: 12 amino acids. The CDR3 protein is CASSLRAEEQFF. DNA for the CDR3: TGTGCCAGCAGTTTACGGGCGGAGGAGCAGTTCTTC.

This sequence joins TRBV9 and TRBJ2-3; tentative D call: TRBD2 (5 bases). Germline V gives CDR1 SGDLS, CDR2 YYNGEE. Trimming took 0 bases from V and 2 from J, leaving 13 bases between them. The CDR3 covers 16 residues. As DNA, the CDR3 is TGTGCCAGCAGCGTAGGTTCTGGCGGGCCCACAGATACGCAGTATTTT. It is translated as CASSVGSGGPTDTQYF. The entire variable domain, with the rest obtained from reference TRBV9 and TRBJ2-3, is as follows: DSGVTQTPKHLITATGQRVTLRCSPRSGDLSVYWYQQSLDQGLQFLIQYYNGEERAKGNILERFSAQQFPDLHSELNLSSLELGDSALYFCASSVGSGGPTDTQYFGPGTRLTVL.

The rearrangement joins TRBV19 to TRBJ1-2; D possibly corresponds to TRBD1 (6 bases). Germline V lookup: CDR1 LNHDA, CDR2 SQIVND (reference sequence). V was trimmed by 3 bases and J by 5 bases, leaving 10 bases between them. The CDR3 length is 13 residues. The CDR3 DNA reads as TGTGCCAGTAGTATCGGGACACTTTATGGCTACACCTTC. Protein sequence: CASSIGTLYGYTF.